This T cell receptor beta chain derives from a study of regulatory T cells in long-lasting Graves disease. Regarding time point: newly diagnosed GD, antithyroid drugs for less than 3 months. PBMC-derived RNA was used for the TCR library. Those enrolled as patients came out of an endocrinology department in Xi'an, China. Relying on iRepertoire HTBI primers and Arm-PCR of CDR3 regions, the team built TCR beta libraries. TCRdb analysed the multiplex PCR reads with MiXCR anew, one entry per CDR3 protein. The sample comprises some 560,000 distinct CDR3 sequences, more than 15% of which are singletons, and around a quarter rests with the top ten. The CDR3 has 15 amino acids. The V and J ends lost 1 base and 3 bases respectively, with 9 bases between them. Per the germline V gene, CDR1 is LNHDA and CDR2 is SQIVND (reference sequence). These sequences were also reported in another study, on T cells in Graves' hyperthyroidism and ophthalmopathy.

The sequence came from a woman aged 35 to 60 with Graves disease. The starting material was peripheral blood mononuclear cells (PBMCs), obtained at new diagnosis, from a patient treated with antithyroid drugs. The J gene is TRBJ2-2, the V gene TRBV19, with a possible D match to TRBD1 (6 bases). CDR3 nucleotide sequence: TGTGCCAGTAGTATAGGTGGGACATACACCGGGGAGCTGTTTTTT. Encoded protein: CASSIGGTYTGELFF.